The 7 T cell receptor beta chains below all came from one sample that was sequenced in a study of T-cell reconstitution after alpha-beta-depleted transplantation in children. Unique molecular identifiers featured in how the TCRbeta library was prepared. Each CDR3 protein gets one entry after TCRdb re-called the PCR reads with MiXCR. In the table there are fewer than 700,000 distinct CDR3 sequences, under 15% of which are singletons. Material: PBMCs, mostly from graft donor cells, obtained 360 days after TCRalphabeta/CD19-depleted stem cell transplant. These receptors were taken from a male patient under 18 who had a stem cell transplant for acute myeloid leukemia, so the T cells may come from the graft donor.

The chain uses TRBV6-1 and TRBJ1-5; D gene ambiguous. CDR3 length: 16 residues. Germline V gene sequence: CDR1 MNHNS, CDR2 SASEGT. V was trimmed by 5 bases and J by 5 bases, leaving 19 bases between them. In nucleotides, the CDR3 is TGTGCCAGCAGTCCCCTGCGGCGTACGCTCGATCAGCCCCAGCATTTT. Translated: CASSPLRRTLDQPQHF.

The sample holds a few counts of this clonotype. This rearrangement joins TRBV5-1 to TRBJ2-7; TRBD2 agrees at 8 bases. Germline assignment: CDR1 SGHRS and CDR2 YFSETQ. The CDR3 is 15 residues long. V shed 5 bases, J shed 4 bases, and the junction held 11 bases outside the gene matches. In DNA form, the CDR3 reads TGCGCCAGCAGGAGCGGGAAGCGGGAGATGTACGAGCAGTACTTC. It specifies CASRSGKREMYEQYF.

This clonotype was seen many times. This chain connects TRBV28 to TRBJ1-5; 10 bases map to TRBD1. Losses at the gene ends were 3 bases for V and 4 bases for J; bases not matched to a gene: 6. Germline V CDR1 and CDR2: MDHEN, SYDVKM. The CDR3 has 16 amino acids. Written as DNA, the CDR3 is TGTGCCAGCAGTTTCCCGGGACAGGGGTTTAATCAGCCCCAGCATTTT. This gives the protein CASSFPGQGFNQPQHF. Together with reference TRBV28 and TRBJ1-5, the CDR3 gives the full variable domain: DVKVTQSSRYLVKRTGEKVFLECVQDMDHENMFWYRQDPGLGLRLIYFSYDVKMKEKGDIPEGYSVSREKKERFSLILESASTNQTSMYLCASSFPGQGFNQPQHFGDGTRLSIL.

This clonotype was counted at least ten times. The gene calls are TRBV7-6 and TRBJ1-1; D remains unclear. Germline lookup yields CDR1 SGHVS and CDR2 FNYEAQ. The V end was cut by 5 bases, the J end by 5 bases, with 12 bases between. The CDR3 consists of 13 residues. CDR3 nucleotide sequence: TGTGCCAGCAGCCAAACGGACTGGACTGAAGCTTTCTTT. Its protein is CASSQTDWTEAFF.

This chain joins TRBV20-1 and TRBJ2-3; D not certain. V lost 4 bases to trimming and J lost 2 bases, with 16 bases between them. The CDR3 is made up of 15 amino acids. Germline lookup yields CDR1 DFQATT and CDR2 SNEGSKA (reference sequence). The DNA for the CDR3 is TGCAGTGCTACCCCGGAAGGCGGACCCACAGATACGCAGTATTTT. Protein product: CSATPEGGPTDTQYF.

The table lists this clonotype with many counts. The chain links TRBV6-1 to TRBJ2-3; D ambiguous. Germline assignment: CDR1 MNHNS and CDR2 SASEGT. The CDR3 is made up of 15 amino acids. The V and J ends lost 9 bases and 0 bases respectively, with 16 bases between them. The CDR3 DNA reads TGTGCCAGTAGTCTCAGGCTCCTTAGCACAGATACGCAGTATTTT. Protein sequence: CASSLRLLSTDTQYF.

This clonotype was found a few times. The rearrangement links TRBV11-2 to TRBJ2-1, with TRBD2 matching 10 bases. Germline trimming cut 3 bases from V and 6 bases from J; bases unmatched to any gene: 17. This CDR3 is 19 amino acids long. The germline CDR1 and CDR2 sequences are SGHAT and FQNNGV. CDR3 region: CASSLGAGYSGRSSNEQFF. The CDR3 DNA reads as TGTGCCAGCAGCTTGGGGGCCGGATATAGCGGGAGGTCTAGCAATGAGCAGTTCTTC.